Listed below are T cell receptor beta chains from one sample, sequenced in a study of blood T cells in healthy people across ages. TCRdb re-called the 5' RACE reads with MiXCR, one entry per CDR3 protein. The sample consists of about 1,400,000 distinct CDR3 sequences, 55% to 75% of them appearing once. Specimen: blood. The receptor source for this set is a man younger than 35 in good health. Both conserved end residues are part of each CDR3. D genes are given only for firm matches. Size is stated for part of the rows, as once, few or many counts, or as a class when the clone is expanded.

clone_size	v_call	j_call	d_call	cdr3_nt	cdr3_aa
-	TRBV29-1	TRBJ2-3	-	TGCAGCGCCAGCGGCAAGCCGAATACGCAGTATTTT	CSASGKPNTQYF
few	TRBV12-3/TRBV12-4	TRBJ2-5	-	TGTGCCAGCAGCCAGCAGGGACCACAAGAGACCCAGTACTTC	CASSQQGPQETQYF
few	TRBV7-9	TRBJ2-7	-	TGTGCCAGCAGCTTCGCGGTGGGGCCGCAATACTACGAGCAGTACTTC	CASSFAVGPQYYEQYF
-	TRBV27	TRBJ1-5	-	TGTGCCAGCAGTCCCTCCCGGGTGCGAAATCAGCCCCAGCATTTT	CASSPSRVRNQPQHF
-	TRBV15	TRBJ2-7	TRBD1	TGTGCCACCAGTCCGGGACAGGGGACCTACGAGCAGTACTTC	CATSPGQGTYEQYF
-	TRBV7-6	TRBJ2-1	TRBD2	TGTGCCAGCAGCTTAGGTGGACTAGCGGGAGGGCCAAACGAGCAGTTCTTC	CASSLGGLAGGPNEQFF
-	TRBV6-5	TRBJ1-1	-	TGTGCCAGCAGTTACTCGGCAGGGGCGATCACTGAAGCTTTCTTT	CASSYSAGAITEAFF
few	TRBV7-9	TRBJ1-1	-	TGCGCCAGCAGCTTGGATCTGCTGAACACTGAAGCTTTCTTT	CASSLDLLNTEAFF
-	TRBV7-2	TRBJ2-1	-	TGTGCCAGCAGCTTCGGCGACAGATCAAACAATGAGCAGTTCTTC	CASSFGDRSNNEQFF
-	TRBV2	TRBJ2-1	-	TGTGCCAGCAGTGGCTCTACGGGGGGCCGGGACAATGAGCAGTTCTTC	CASSGSTGGRDNEQFF
-	TRBV11-1	TRBJ2-7	-	TGTGCCAGCAGCTGGGTGGGTGCCTACGAGCAGTACTTC	CASSWVGAYEQYF
few	TRBV4-3	TRBJ2-3	-	TGCGCCAGCAGCCAAGATCAGGGGCATGGAGATACGCAGTATTTT	CASSQDQGHGDTQYF
few	TRBV12-3/TRBV12-4	TRBJ2-7	-	TGTGCCAGCAGTTTTAGGGTTATGTCCTACGAGCAGTACTTC	CASSFRVMSYEQYF
-	TRBV4-3	TRBJ1-1	TRBD1	TGCGCCAGCAGGGACAGGGTTAGTTCTGAAGCTTTCTTT	CASRDRVSSEAFF
few	TRBV20-1	TRBJ2-1	-	TGCAGTGCTAGAGATTTAGGGAACGATGAGCAGTTCTTC	CSARDLGNDEQFF
few	TRBV27	TRBJ2-4	-	TGTGCCAGCAGTCACCGGGTCCCAGCAAACATTCAGTACTTC	CASSHRVPANIQYF
-	TRBV20-1	TRBJ2-5	-	TGCAGTGCTAGAGATCGGTCAGGGTGGCAAGAGACCCAGTACTTC	CSARDRSGWQETQYF
-	TRBV27	TRBJ1-2	-	TGTGCCAGCAGCCCCTTACGGGAGGGGACTGATGGCTACACCTTC	CASSPLREGTDGYTF
few	TRBV11-2	TRBJ1-2	TRBD1	TGTGCCAGCAGCTACGACAGGGGCCCTGGCTACACCTTC	CASSYDRGPGYTF
once	TRBV9	TRBJ2-7	-	TGTGCCAGCAGCGTAGGGGCGGCCAGAGGGTACGAGCAGTACTTC	CASSVGAARGYEQYF
-	TRBV7-2	TRBJ1-4	-	TGTGCCAGCAGCCCTGGGGGGGTTCGGGGTGAAAAACTGTTTTTT	CASSPGGVRGEKLFF
-	TRBV7-2	TRBJ2-5	-	TGTGCCAGCGGCCCACCCACCCCCAGTAGGGCCGAGACCCAGTACTTC	CASGPPTPSRAETQYF
-	TRBV6-5	TRBJ1-1	-	TGTGCCAGCAGTTACGCGGACGGGAGGGAAGCTTTCTTT	CASSYADGREAFF
-	TRBV10-3	TRBJ1-2	-	TGTGCCACAGTCGTGGGCAGGGGTTTCTATGGCTACACCTTC	CATVVGRGFYGYTF
-	TRBV24-1	TRBJ2-1	TRBD2	TGTGCCACCAGTGATTATAGCGGGGGGATCAACAATGAGCAGTTCTTC	CATSDYSGGINNEQFF
-	TRBV7-2	TRBJ1-2	-	TGTGCCAGCAGCTTAAAAGTACGGGAGGGCTACACCTTC	CASSLKVREGYTF
many	TRBV6-4	TRBJ2-6	TRBD1	TGTGCCAGCAGTGAGGGACAGGGTGGGGCCAACGTCCTGACTTTC	CASSEGQGGANVLTF
few	TRBV7-9	TRBJ1-5	-	TGTGCCAGCAACCCTTCAGAGGGACCCTTCGATCAGCCCCAGCATTTT	CASNPSEGPFDQPQHF